This entry is about one T cell receptor (beta chain). The trim removed 4 bases at V and 0 bases at J, leaving 9 bases unmatched. This CDR3 spans 17 amino acids. Germline V lookup: CDR1 MNHEY, CDR2 SMNVEV (reference sequence). The record originates from a study of blood T cell repertoires in COVID-19. Overall study context: Acute and convalescent COVID-19 samples came from the United States, Italy and Spain. The analysed material was cDNA or gDNA that came from T cells, B-cell-depleted T cells, or PBMCs.

In the original processing: Estimates of nucleated cell counts were drawn from the amplification of reference gene primers. Only in-frame clones appear in the TCRdb table, and some are missing; sequencing was by immunoSEQ multiplex PCR. V and J calls plus clone size are reproduced from that table; the DNA served to infer D and trimming. Of fewer than 250,000 clones listed, 83% are singletons. Material: peripheral blood. This receptor was identified in a woman aged 40 to 55 with active or convalescent COVID-19. J is TRBJ2-4 and V is TRBV27; 7 bases align to TRBD1. CDR3 residues: CASSSLPGQRAKNIQYF. The CDR3 DNA reads as TGTGCCAGCAGTTCCCTCCCGGGACAGCGAGCCAAAAACATTCAGTACTTC.